The 17 T cell receptor beta chains below were found in one sample sequenced in a study of blood T cell repertoires in COVID-19. Libraries were prepared by immunoSEQ multiplex PCR; TCRdb keeps only in-frame clonotypes and omits some of them. The table lists 140,000 to 150,000 clones, over 75% of them singletons, with less than 2% in the top ten. Sequencing was carried out using peripheral blood. The receptors stem from a man between 65 and 85 years old with acute or convalescent COVID-19.

V gene TRBV5-1 combines with J gene TRBJ1-5; maybe TRBD1 (5 bases). The CDR3 loop spans 15 amino acids. CDR1 SGHRS and CDR2 YFSETQ come from the germline V gene. Trimming left V 4 bases short and J 4 bases short, with 15 bases between. The DNA for the CDR3 is TGCGCCAGCAGCCTAACGGGACTGGGAAATCAGCCCCAGCATTTT. This translates into CASSLTGLGNQPQHF.

This sequence joins TRBV15 and TRBJ1-3; D remains unclear. The CDR3 consists of 15 residues. Germline loops: CDR1 LNHNV, CDR2 YYDKDF (reference sequence). V shed 3 bases and J shed 0 bases, with 9 bases lying between them. The DNA of the CDR3 is TGTGCCACCAGCAGGACACCCGCCTCTGGAAACACCATATATTTT. It yields the protein CATSRTPASGNTIYF.

The chain employs TRBV5-1 and TRBJ2-6; TRBD1 agrees at 8 bases. The V gene's germline CDR1 is SGHRS and CDR2 YFSETQ. Germline trimming cut 4 bases from V and 0 bases from J; bases unmatched to any gene: 3. The CDR3 covers 16 residues. This chain's CDR3 is CASSGTGFSGANVLTF. The CDR3, as DNA: TGCGCCAGCAGCGGGACAGGATTCTCTGGGGCCAACGTCCTGACTTTC.

The chain employs TRBV11-2 and TRBJ1-2, with 7 nucleotides matching TRBD1. In germline, CDR1 is SGHAT, CDR2 FQNNGV. The CDR3 extends over 14 amino acids. J was trimmed by 8 bases and V by 0 bases; bases with no gene match: 6. The CDR3: CASSLERTGGGYTF. CDR3 DNA sequence: TGTGCCAGCAGCTTAGAACGGACAGGCGGGGGCTACACCTTC.

This clone was observed a few times. The rearrangement links TRBV30 to TRBJ2-1; D remains ambiguous. Germline loops: CDR1 GTSNPN, CDR2 SVGIG (reference sequence). This CDR3 has 14 amino acids. Trimming took 6 bases from V and 10 from J, leaving 22 bases between them. CDR3 sequence reads: CACHTPGVRWEQFF. The CDR3 region has the DNA TGTGCCTGCCATACACCGGGTGTCCGCTGGGAGCAGTTCTTC.

In this sample, this clone turned up once. In nucleotides, the CDR3 is TGTGCCAGCAACAACAGGGGGCCGAGCTCCTATAATTCACCCCTCCACTTT. Protein product: CASNNRGPSSYNSPLHF. The chain couples TRBV5-5 to TRBJ1-6; 9 positions agree with TRBD1. This CDR3 contains 17 residues. The germline gives CDR1 SGHKS, CDR2 YYEKEE (reference sequence). With V trimmed by 6 bases and J by 0 bases, 7 bases remained unmatched.

The rearrangement uses TRBV10-2 and TRBJ1-2, with D hard to call. Looked up from germline, CDR1 is WSHSY and CDR2 is SAAADI. Trimming took 6 bases from V and 0 from J, leaving 8 bases between them. This CDR3 has 13 residues. The CDR3 DNA follows: TGCGCCAGCAGCCCGGGAGCTAACTATGGCTACACCTTC. Protein: CASSPGANYGYTF.

This clone was detected a few times. The V call is TRBV28, the J call TRBJ1-3; 7 bases match TRBD1. The V and J ends lost 5 bases and 4 bases, in that order; junction bases with no gene match: 11. In germline, CDR1 is MDHEN, CDR2 SYDVKM. The CDR3 is 16 amino acids. This CDR3 is CASSLDQGGAGNTIYF. CDR3 bases: TGTGCCAGCAGTCTTGATCAGGGGGGTGCCGGAAACACCATATATTTT.

This chain uses TRBV5-1 with TRBJ2-7; D is possibly TRBD1 (6 bases). Germline-derived CDR1 and CDR2 are SGHRS and YFSETQ. This CDR3 is 14 amino acids long. The germline V and J ends were trimmed by 3 bases and 2 bases, with 12 bases remaining between them. The CDR3 nucleotides read TGCGCCAGCAGCTCTGTGACAGGCCCCTACGAGCAGTACTTC. Amino acid sequence: CASSSVTGPYEQYF.

The rearrangement links TRBV7-2 to TRBJ1-6; D possibly corresponds to TRBD1 (5 bases). Germline V gene data show CDR1 as SGHTA and CDR2 as FQGNSA. The CDR3 covers 15 residues. V gave up 8 bases and J gave up 7 bases, with 18 bases separating them. The CDR3, as DNA: TGTGCCAGCGGGGGGGGATTGGCCCGAAATTCACCCCTCCACTTT. This encodes CASGGGLARNSPLHF.

For this clone: Other DNA sequences of this sample code for an identical CDR3. This chain uses TRBV28 with TRBJ1-2; D call uncertain. The CDR3 runs to 12 residues. The germline CDR1 and CDR2 sequences are MDHEN and SYDVKM. V lost 3 bases and J 8 bases, leaving 10 bases between the germline ends. This CDR3 reads CASSLAGYGYTF. DNA for the CDR3: TGTGCCAGCAGTTTGGCAGGATACGGCTACACCTTC.

This clone occurred once. V usage is TRBV7-8 and J usage is TRBJ1-5, with unresolved D. Germline CDR1 SGHVS, CDR2 FQNEAQ. The ends were cut back, 2 bases at V and 7 bases at J, with 15 bases in the middle. The CDR3 totals 15 residues. As DNA, the CDR3 is TGTGCCAGCAGCTTATCTTCGTCGGGGTCGCAGCCCCAGCATTTT. It specifies CASSLSSSGSQPQHF.

V and J are TRBV6-5 and TRBJ1-4; 7 bases map to TRBD1. The CDR3 totals 15 residues. Germline V gives CDR1 MNHEY, CDR2 SVGAGI. After removal of 0 bases from V and 8 bases from J, the junction contained 6 bases not matched to a gene. The CDR3 bases are TGTGCCAGCAGTTACTCGATCAGGGGGTGGGAAAAACTGTTTTTT. Translation gives CASSYSIRGWEKLFF.

The chain combines TRBV28 with TRBJ2-5; 8 bases fit TRBD1. Germline V gene sequence: CDR1 MDHEN, CDR2 SYDVKM. V lost 3 bases to trimming and J lost 5 bases; unmatched junction nucleotides: 5. CDR3 size: 14 residues. This chain's CDR3 is CASSFPGGMETQYF. CDR3 DNA: TGTGCCAGCAGTTTTCCAGGGGGCATGGAGACCCAGTACTTC.

The chain carries TRBV19 and TRBJ1-1, with D possibly TRBD1 on 6 matching bases. Germline V gives CDR1 LNHDA, CDR2 SQIVND (reference sequence). V gave up 5 bases and J gave up 3 bases, with 10 bases separating them. CDR3 length: 13 residues. The CDR3 sequence is CASSLQGDTEAFF. The CDR3 bases are TGTGCCAGTAGTTTACAGGGTGACACTGAAGCTTTCTTT.

V gene TRBV10-1 combines with J gene TRBJ2-1, with 9 bases matching TRBD1. Germline lookup yields CDR1 WNHNN and CDR2 SYGVQD (reference sequence). The J segment lost 3 bases and the V segment lost 3 bases, leaving 6 bases of the junction unmatched. The CDR3 contains 16 residues. CDR3 DNA sequence: TGCGCCAGCAGTGACCTCCGGGACAGGGTCTACAATGAGCAGTTCTTC. This codes for CASSDLRDRVYNEQFF.

The chain links TRBV13 to TRBJ1-4, with 10 positions matching TRBD1. V lost 4 bases, J lost 6 bases, and 17 bases stayed unmatched. Germline lookup yields CDR1 PRHDT and CDR2 FYEKMQ (reference sequence). The CDR3 spans 19 residues. The CDR3 spells CASSSSPGQGSAVDEKLFF. DNA for the CDR3: TGTGCCAGCAGCTCCTCCCCGGGACAGGGGTCCGCAGTGGATGAAAAACTGTTTTTT.